The clone carrying this TCR beta chain was seen a single time. Germline values: CDR1 SGDLS, CDR2 YYNGEE. V was clipped by 1 base and J by 6 bases, with 13 bases between them. The CDR3 totals 15 residues. Source study methods: Estimation of nucleated cell counts was performed using reference gene primer amplification. Measured with immunoSEQ multiplex PCR; TCRdb has only the in-frame clones, and not every one. The D gene and trimming were derived from the DNA, and the V and J assignments and clone size from that table. The repertoire consists of 30,000 to 35,000 clones, with around 90% occurring once and the leading ten covering roughly 7.9%. This record belongs to a study of blood T cell repertoires in COVID-19.

Sequenced material: peripheral blood. The receptor's source is a man aged 55 to 69 with COVID-19, enrolled during active disease. This chain links TRBV9 with TRBJ2-2; D gene uncertain. The CDR3 sequence is CASSVSGPIPGELFF. For the CDR3, the DNA is TGTGCCAGCAGCGTATCTGGGCCAATCCCCGGGGAGCTGTTTTTT.